This entry is about one T cell receptor beta chain. The source of the sample is a study of blood T cell repertoires in COVID-19. About the research overall: There were acute and convalescent COVID-19 samples, and they came from the United States, Italy and Spain.

The data were produced by immunoSEQ multiplex PCR, yet TCRdb's version contains in-frame clones alone and is incomplete. In the table there are over 120,000 clones, around 81% of which are singletons. The receptor comes from a human donor in a cohort sampled during active COVID-19. Sequenced input: peripheral blood.

The CDR3 DNA is TGTGCCAGCAGCCGACCGGGACTAGCATCCCACGAGCAGTACTTC. Protein product: CASSRPGLASHEQYF. The chain combines TRBV14 with TRBJ2-7, with 9 bases identical to TRBD2. V lost 4 bases and J lost 5; bases outside the gene matches: 9. Germline assignment: CDR1 SGHDN and CDR2 FVKESK. CDR3 size: 15 residues.